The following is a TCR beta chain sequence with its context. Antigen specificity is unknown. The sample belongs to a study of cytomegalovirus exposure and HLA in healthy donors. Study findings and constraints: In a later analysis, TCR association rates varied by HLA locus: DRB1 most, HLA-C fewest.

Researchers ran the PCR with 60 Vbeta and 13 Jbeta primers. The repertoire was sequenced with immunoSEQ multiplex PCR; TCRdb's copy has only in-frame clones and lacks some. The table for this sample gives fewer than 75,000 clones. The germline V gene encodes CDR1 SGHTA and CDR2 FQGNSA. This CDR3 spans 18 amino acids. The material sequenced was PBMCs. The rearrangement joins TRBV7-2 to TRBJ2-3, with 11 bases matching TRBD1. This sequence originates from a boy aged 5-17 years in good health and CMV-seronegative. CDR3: CAPSFDPRTGGLGDTQYF. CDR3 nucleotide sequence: TGTGCTCCCAGCTTTGACCCGAGGACAGGGGGCCTAGGAGATACGCAGTATTTT.